The 9 T cell receptor beta chains below all came from one sample that was sequenced in a study of T cell repertoires in cytomegalovirus infection. TCRdb processed the reads anew with MiXCR; each CDR3 protein has one entry. The sample records approximately 490,000 distinct CDR3 sequences, around 11% being singletons. The sample consisted of PBMCs. These receptors originate from a human donor in good health (CMV status not recorded). Some clones in this sample may be carry-over from other donors' samples.

This clonotype was seen repeatedly, ten times or more. The chain recombines TRBV3-1 with TRBJ2-1; TRBD2 matches at 10 bases. With V trimmed by 0 bases and J by 5 bases, 4 bases remained unmatched. Germline CDR1 reads LGHDT; CDR2 reads YNNKEL (reference sequence). This CDR3 comprises 16 residues. The CDR3 loop reads CASSQDRLAGNNEQFF. The CDR3 nucleotides read TGTGCCAGCAGCCAAGATCGACTAGCGGGTAACAATGAGCAGTTCTTC.

The V and J genes are TRBV20-1 and TRBJ2-3, with 8 bases lining up with TRBD2. Germline V gives CDR1 DFQATT, CDR2 SNEGSKA (reference sequence). Trimming took 3 bases from V and 6 from J; bases not matched to a gene: 5. The CDR3 loop spans 13 amino acids. The CDR3 sequence: CSASSPSGDTQYF. DNA of the CDR3: TGCAGTGCTAGTTCGCCTAGCGGGGATACGCAGTATTTT.

This clonotype was counted ten times or more. The J gene is TRBJ2-3, the V gene TRBV12-3 or TRBV12-4, with D possibly TRBD1 on 6 matching bases. The CDR3 extends over 14 amino acids. Trimming shortened V by 5 bases and J by 6 bases, and 15 bases separated the two germline ends. The CDR3 protein is CASSVTGQGDTQYF. The CDR3 nucleotides are TGTGCCAGCAGTGTGACAGGACAAGGGGATACGCAGTATTTT.

This clonotype was seen at least ten times. The chain couples TRBV7-8 to TRBJ1-2; D is undetermined. Trimming cost V 1 base and J 2 bases, with 8 bases left between them. This CDR3 has 14 residues. The germline V gene encodes CDR1 SGHVS and CDR2 FQNEAQ. The chain's CDR3 is CASSLEAANYGYTF. The CDR3, as DNA: TGTGCCAGCAGCTTAGAAGCTGCAAACTATGGCTACACCTTC.

The V gene is TRBV5-1, the J gene TRBJ1-6, with a weak D call TRBD1 (5 bases). Between the trimmed V and J ends, which lost 0 bases and 12 bases, there was a span of 10 bases. This CDR3 comprises 13 residues. The germline V gene has CDR1 SGHRS and CDR2 YFSETQ. CDR3 in DNA: TGCGCCAGCAGCTTGGGGGGCGAGGTACCCCTCCACTTT. Translated: CASSLGGEVPLHF.

At least ten counts were recorded for this clonotype. This chain uses TRBV11-2 with TRBJ2-4; 7 nucleotides line up with TRBD2. Per germline, CDR1 SGHAT and CDR2 FQNNGV. The CDR3 has 14 residues. V shed 5 bases, J shed 5 bases, and the junction held 6 bases outside the gene matches. The CDR3 region is CASSRGGDENIQYF. The CDR3, as DNA: TGTGCCAGCAGCCGTGGGGGGGACGAAAACATTCAGTACTTC.

This clonotype has just a few counts. The V call is TRBV4-1, the J call TRBJ2-3; 8 nucleotides agree with TRBD1. CDR1 and CDR2 from the germline V gene are MGHRA and YSYEKL. The junction had 7 bases not matched to a gene; V was cut back by 4 bases and J by 4 bases. The CDR3 totals 15 residues. The CDR3 coding sequence is TGCGCCAGCAGCCGACCGGGACAGGCAGCAGATACGCAGTATTTT. It yields the protein CASSRPGQAADTQYF.

At least ten counts were recorded for this clonotype. This chain connects TRBV5-4 to TRBJ2-1, with 7 bases fitting TRBD2. Germline V CDR1 and CDR2: SGHNT, YYREEE (reference sequence). Trimming removed 0 bases from V and 4 bases from J; junction bases left unmatched: 4. There are 15 residues in the CDR3. CDR3 amino acids: CASSLELATYNEQFF. The CDR3 DNA is TGTGCCAGCAGCTTGGAACTAGCGACTTACAATGAGCAGTTCTTC.

In its sample, this clonotype was seen many times. The rearrangement uses TRBV12-3 or TRBV12-4 and TRBJ1-6; D remains unclear. CDR3 length equals 13 residues. V shed 3 bases and J shed 10 bases, with 10 bases lying between them. The CDR3 nucleotides read TGTGCCAGCAGTTTTAAGTTTATGTCACCCCTCCACTTT. It is translated as CASSFKFMSPLHF.